A selection of T cell receptor beta chains follows, all from one sample in a study of blood T cell repertoires in COVID-19. Using immunoSEQ multiplex PCR, the repertoire was profiled, and TCRdb retains in-frame clones only, with some absent. The sample yields roughly 250,000 clones, just under 85% seen once. The sample was peripheral blood. The receptors were sampled from a woman aged 80 or over with acute or convalescent COVID-19. CDR3s include the opening cysteine and the closing phenylalanine or tryptophan. D genes are given only for firm matches. Clone size is given for some rows only: seen once, a few or many times, or a class if the clone is expanded.

TRBD1	TRBV6-5	TRBJ1-5	few	CASSPGQQLNQPQHF	TGTGCCAGCAGCCCGGGACAGCAACTAAATCAGCCCCAGCATTTT
NA	TRBV11-2	TRBJ2-2	NA	CASSPRRAGAAGELFF	TGTGCCAGCAGCCCCCGGCGCGCGGGTGCGGCCGGGGAGCTGTTTTTT
TRBD1	TRBV3-1/TRBV3-2	TRBJ1-1	NA	CASSQFSGTGYAEAFF	TGTGCCAGCAGCCAGTTCTCCGGGACAGGTTACGCTGAAGCTTTCTTT
TRBD1	TRBV19	TRBJ1-5	NA	CASSLMGGDRNQPQHF	TGTGCCAGTAGCCTTATGGGGGGGGACAGGAATCAGCCCCAGCATTTT
NA	TRBV5-1	TRBJ2-2	NA	CASSSLAGGELFF	TGCGCCAGCAGCTCCCTGGCGGGCGGGGAGCTGTTTTTT
NA	TRBV18	TRBJ1-5	NA	CASSPGQFSNQPQHF	TGTGCCAGCTCACCAGGGCAATTTAGCAATCAGCCCCAGCATTTT
NA	TRBV10-3	TRBJ2-3	NA	CAISVGRRTDTQYF	TGTGCCATCAGTGTTGGGCGACGCACAGATACGCAGTATTTT
NA	TRBV11-2	TRBJ1-4	NA	CASSAGFATNEKLFF	TGTGCCAGCAGCGCAGGGTTCGCAACTAATGAAAAACTGTTTTTT
TRBD1	TRBV3-1/TRBV3-2	TRBJ2-3	NA	CASSPQGVNTDTQYF	TGTGCCAGCAGCCCCCAGGGGGTGAACACAGATACGCAGTATTTT
TRBD2	TRBV4-1	TRBJ2-1	NA	CASSLKSTRDARGGWNEQFF	TGCGCCAGCAGCCTCAAGAGTACAAGGGATGCGCGGGGGGGCTGGAATGAGCAGTTCTTC
NA	TRBV6-6	TRBJ2-7	NA	CASSLVGQHEQYF	TGTGCCAGCAGTTTAGTTGGACAGCACGAGCAGTACTTC